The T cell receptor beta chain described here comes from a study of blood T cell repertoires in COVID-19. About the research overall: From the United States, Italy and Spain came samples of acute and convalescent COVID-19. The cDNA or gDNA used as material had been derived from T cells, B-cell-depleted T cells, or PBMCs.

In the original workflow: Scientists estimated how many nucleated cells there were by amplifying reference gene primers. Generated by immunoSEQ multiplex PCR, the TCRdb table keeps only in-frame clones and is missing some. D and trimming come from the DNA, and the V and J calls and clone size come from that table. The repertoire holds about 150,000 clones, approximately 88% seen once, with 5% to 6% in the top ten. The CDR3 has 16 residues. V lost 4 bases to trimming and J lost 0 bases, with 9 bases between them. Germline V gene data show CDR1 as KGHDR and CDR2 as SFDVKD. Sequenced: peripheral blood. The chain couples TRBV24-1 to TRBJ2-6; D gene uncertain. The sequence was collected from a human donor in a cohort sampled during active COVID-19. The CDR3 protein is CATSESPSSGANVLTF. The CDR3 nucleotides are TGTGCCACCAGTGAGTCGCCTAGCTCTGGGGCCAACGTCCTGACTTTC.